The next 20 T cell receptor beta chains were all read from a single sample in a study of T-cell memory formation after mild COVID-19. TCRdb called the 5' RACE reads again in MiXCR, with one record for every CDR3 protein. Of about 350,000 distinct CDR3 sequences in the sample, roughly 15% were seen once. The material sequenced was PBMCs or a T cell subset sorted from them (not recorded which). All receptors come from a man aged 18-30 years who had mild COVID-19 (a few samples of this study predate the infection). Cell type and time point are not known.

V usage is TRBV25-1 and J usage is TRBJ2-7, with D unresolved. This CDR3 contains 15 residues. With 3 bases removed from V and 3 bases from J, the gap between germline ends came to 15 bases. Germline CDR1 and CDR2: MGHDK and SYGVNS. CDR3 in DNA: TGTGCCAGCAGTGAGGCTACGGGCCGACACTACGAGCAGTACTTC. This translates into CASSEATGRHYEQYF.

The chain is built from TRBV20-1 and TRBJ2-3, with 7 bases lining up with TRBD1. The CDR3 is 17 residues long. J lost 5 bases, V lost 0 bases, and 14 bases had no gene match. Germline V gene sequence: CDR1 DFQATT, CDR2 SNEGSKA (reference sequence). This chain's CDR3 is CSARDRGGSNLEDTQYF. CDR3 nucleotides: TGCAGTGCTAGAGATAGAGGGGGCTCCAACCTAGAAGATACGCAGTATTTT.

This clonotype was found many times. The J gene is TRBJ2-3, the V gene TRBV7-9; unclear D gene. Between the trimmed V and J ends, which lost 4 bases and 6 bases, there was a span of 8 bases. There are 12 residues in the CDR3. Germline V lookup: CDR1 SEHNR, CDR2 FQNEAQ (reference sequence). The CDR3 DNA reads as TGTGCCAGCAGCTCCCAGATGGATACGCAGTATTTT. Residues: CASSSQMDTQYF. The whole variable domain, filled in from reference TRBV7-9 and TRBJ2-3, reads DTGVSQNPRHKITKRGQNVTFRCDPISEHNRLYWYRQTLGQGPEFLTYFQNEAQLEKSRLLSDRFSAERPKGSFSTLEIQRTEQGDSAMYLCASSSQMDTQYFGPGTRLTVL.

The table lists this clonotype with a few counts. The genes are TRBV7-2 and TRBJ1-1; no reliable D call. Trimming removed 5 bases from V and 1 base from J, with 11 bases in between. The CDR3 contains 14 residues. Per the germline V gene, CDR1 is SGHTA and CDR2 is FQGNSA. CDR3: CASSQGPANTEAFF. In DNA, the CDR3 is TGTGCCAGCAGCCAAGGGCCCGCGAACACTGAAGCTTTCTTT.

This clonotype was observed a few times. The V call is TRBV6-6, the J call TRBJ1-2, with 8 bases aligning to TRBD1. The CDR3 has 14 residues. Germline V gene sequence: CDR1 MNHNY, CDR2 SVGAGI (reference sequence). Unmatched junction bases numbered 7, after V lost 4 bases and J lost 6 bases. CDR3 in amino acids: CASSSPGTGDGYTF. CDR3 coding DNA: TGTGCCAGCAGTTCCCCCGGGACAGGAGATGGCTACACCTTC.

The J gene is TRBJ1-3, the V gene TRBV7-2, with D possibly TRBD1 on 5 matching bases. The CDR3 contains 15 residues. Trimming stripped 4 bases from V and 4 bases from J, with 14 bases between. CDR1 SGHTA and CDR2 FQGNSA come from the germline V gene. DNA for the CDR3: TGTGCCAGCAGCTGGGGGGGAGGTGGCGGAAACACCATATATTTT. Encoded protein: CASSWGGGGGNTIYF.

The V call is TRBV6-6, the J call TRBJ2-5; the D is unclear. The CDR3 consists of 13 residues. Deletions cut 5 bases from V and 3 bases from J, with 10 bases between. The V gene's germline CDR1 is MNHNY and CDR2 SVGAGI (reference sequence). CDR3 protein: CASSRNYKETQYF. The CDR3 DNA sequence: TGTGCCAGCAGTCGAAACTACAAAGAGACCCAGTACTTC.

This clonotype was seen only once. At one end, the junction sequence differs from germline, possibly due to a read error. This rearrangement joins TRBV12-3 or TRBV12-4 to TRBJ2-1, with no clear D. The CDR3 length is 12 residues. Here the CDR3 DNA reads TGTGCCAGCAGTTTAGCCCCGAATGAGCAGCTCTTC. Protein sequence: CASSLAPNEQLF.

This clonotype has a handful of counts. The rearrangement joins TRBV5-1 to TRBJ2-7; D gene unclear. V was pared by 3 bases and J by 5 bases, with 15 bases between. Germline assignment: CDR1 SGHRS and CDR2 YFSETQ. The CDR3 spans 14 residues. The CDR3 sequence is CASSSWIGNDEQYF. The DNA for the CDR3 is TGCGCCAGCAGCTCCTGGATAGGAAACGACGAGCAGTACTTC.

This clonotype was observed a few times. V usage is TRBV6-2 or TRBV6-3 and J usage is TRBJ2-2; D is uncertain. V lost 8 bases to trimming and J lost 1 base, with 11 bases between them. CDR1 MNHEY and CDR2 SVGEGT come from the germline V gene. The length of the CDR3 is 14 residues. The CDR3 is CASASLMNTGELFF. CDR3 in DNA: TGTGCCAGCGCGTCGCTTATGAACACCGGGGAGCTGTTTTTT.

V usage is TRBV21-1 and J usage is TRBJ2-4; the D call in the table, TRBD1, was not verified against the DNA. TRBV21-1 is deemed a pseudogene. CDR3 length: 16 amino acids. CDR3 loop: CASSRGADLAKNIQYF. CDR3 nucleotides: TGTGCCAGCAGCAGGGGCGCAGATCTAGCCAAAAACATTCAGTACTTC.

This chain joins TRBV5-1 and TRBJ2-5, with D tentatively TRBD1 or TRBD2 (6 bases each). The germline gives CDR1 SGHRS, CDR2 YFSETQ. The CDR3 extends over 14 amino acids. Trimming left V 0 bases short and J 5 bases short, with 11 bases between. In nucleotides, the CDR3 is TGCGCCAGCAGCTTGGTCGGGGGCGAGGAGACCCAGTACTTC. As protein: CASSLVGGEETQYF.

This clonotype has at least ten counts. The J gene is TRBJ2-2, the V gene TRBV6-1; no reliable D call. Germline V gene data show CDR1 as MNHNS and CDR2 as SASEGT. The CDR3 contains 13 residues. V dropped 0 bases and J dropped 3 bases, with 2 bases sitting between them. CDR3 sequence: CASSEADTGELFF. In nucleotides, the CDR3 is TGTGCCAGCAGTGAAGCGGACACCGGGGAGCTGTTTTTT.

J is TRBJ1-2 and V is TRBV6-5; no definite D call. The CDR3 is 15 amino acids. V was pared by 7 bases and J by 4 bases, with 19 bases between. Germline V gives CDR1 MNHEY, CDR2 SVGAGI. CDR3 in DNA: TGTGCCAGCAACGAGGGCGGGGAGGAGATCTATGGCTACACCTTC. It is translated as CASNEGGEEIYGYTF.

V and J are TRBV5-1 and TRBJ1-2; TRBD1 might be the D (5 bases). Trimming removed 2 bases from V and 8 bases from J, with 16 bases in between. This CDR3 region has 14 residues. The germline V gene encodes CDR1 SGHRS and CDR2 YFSETQ. In DNA, the CDR3 is TGCGCCAGCAGCTTTCAACAGGAAGAACAAGGCTACACCTTC. Translation gives CASSFQQEEQGYTF.

This clonotype was seen a handful of times. The J gene is TRBJ2-1, the V gene TRBV5-4, with 7 bases fitting TRBD1. The CDR3 sequence is 13 residues long. Germline trimming cut 4 bases from V and 8 bases from J; bases unmatched to any gene: 6. In germline, CDR1 is SGHNT, CDR2 YYREEE (reference sequence). The CDR3 is CASSPGTAYEQFF. CDR3 sequence (DNA): TGTGCCAGCAGCCCCGGGACAGCATATGAGCAGTTCTTC.

This clonotype was recorded a few times. This rearrangement joins TRBV11-3 to TRBJ2-5; D remains unclear. Trimming pared 2 bases from V and 2 bases from J, leaving 6 bases between. From germline, CDR1 is SGHNT and CDR2 YENEEA. The CDR3 extends over 13 amino acids. This chain's CDR3 is CASSLRLQETQYF. The CDR3 region has the DNA TGTGCCAGCAGCTTACGGCTACAAGAGACCCAGTACTTC.

The V and J genes are TRBV3-1 and TRBJ2-5, with TRBD2 identical over 8 bases. The CDR3 totals 15 residues. V lost 3 bases to trimming and J lost 5 bases; unmatched junction nucleotides: 8. Germline CDR1 reads LGHDT; CDR2 reads YNNKEL (reference sequence). The CDR3 nucleotides are TGTGCCAGCAGCCACCGGGGGGGCCTCGGGGAGACCCAGTACTTC. Amino acid sequence: CASSHRGGLGETQYF.

This clonotype appeared a few times. The gene calls are TRBV7-9 and TRBJ2-3; 9 nucleotides line up with TRBD2. Germline CDR1 and CDR2: SEHNR and FQNEAQ (reference sequence). This CDR3 region has 14 residues. Trimming cost V 3 bases and J 6 bases; bases outside gene matches: 4. In nucleotides, the CDR3 is TGTGCCAGCAGCTTGTCTAGCGGGGCGGATACGCAGTATTTT. It encodes CASSLSSGADTQYF.

The table lists this clonotype with many counts. The rearrangement joins TRBV12-3 or TRBV12-4 to TRBJ1-1; TRBD1 might be the D (5 bases). Trimming pared 2 bases from V and 10 bases from J, leaving 14 bases between. This CDR3 has 13 residues. The CDR3 region is CASSLTTVWGAFF. CDR3 nucleotide sequence: TGTGCCAGCAGTTTAACGACAGTGTGGGGAGCTTTCTTT.